These 31 T cell receptor beta chains came from one sample sequenced in a study of identical twins. Via MiXCR, TCRdb re-called the 5' RACE reads, giving one row per CDR3 protein. The sample comprises 400,000 to 550,000 distinct CDR3 sequences, roughly 26% of which are singletons, and 2.9% rests with the top ten. The same sample was also used in a study of T cells expressing NK-cell markers.

The source material was CD4+ T cells sorted from blood. These receptors came from a woman between 18 and 29 years old in good health.

The chain uses TRBV25-1 and TRBJ1-1; no clear D. V was clipped by 1 base and J by 0 bases, with 9 bases between them. The CDR3 covers 15 residues. Germline lookup yields CDR1 MGHDK and CDR2 SYGVNS. The CDR3 sequence is CASSELSTMNTEAFF. CDR3 nucleotide sequence: TGTGCCAGCAGTGAATTGAGCACTATGAACACTGAAGCTTTCTTT.

The chain recombines TRBV27 with TRBJ1-3; 8 nucleotides line up with TRBD1. Germline assignment: CDR1 MNHEY and CDR2 SMNVEV (reference sequence). V shed 5 bases, J shed 11 bases, and the junction held 11 bases outside the gene matches. This CDR3 spans 14 amino acids. This CDR3 is CASSTNMQGAAIYF. The DNA for the CDR3 is TGTGCCAGCAGTACTAACATGCAGGGGGCCGCCATATATTTT.

This clonotype was seen only a few times. The chain has TRBV15 and TRBJ2-3; D might be TRBD2 (5 bases). The CDR3 loop spans 15 amino acids. Germline CDR1 LNHNV, CDR2 YYDKDF (reference sequence). V dropped 2 bases and J dropped 3 bases, with 12 bases sitting between them. CDR3 loop: CATSRRTRGTDTQYF. DNA for the CDR3: TGTGCCACCAGCAGACGCACCCGGGGAACAGATACGCAGTATTTT. Full variable domain (missing parts from reference TRBV15 and TRBJ2-3): DAMVIQNPRYQVTQFGKPVTLSCSQTLNHNVMYWYQQKSSQAPKLLFHYYDKDFNNEADTPDNFQSRRPNTSFCFLDIRSPGLGDTAMYLCATSRRTRGTDTQYFGPGTRLTVL.

This clonotype was counted a few times. The chain recombines TRBV6-1 with TRBJ2-1; D possibly matches TRBD1 or TRBD2 (5 bases each). The CDR3 sequence is 15 residues long. Germline values: CDR1 MNHNS, CDR2 SASEGT. V lost 5 bases and J lost 6, with 17 bases in between. The CDR3 DNA sequence: TGTGCCAGCAGTCCTGGGAGTTCTGGGGGCAATGAGCAGTTCTTC. It is translated as CASSPGSSGGNEQFF.

The chain is built from TRBV10-3 and TRBJ2-1; 7 nucleotides align to TRBD2. V was pared by 2 bases and J by 5 bases, with 6 bases of the junction left unmatched. Germline lookup yields CDR1 ENHRY and CDR2 SYGVKD. The CDR3 is 15 residues long. The CDR3 loop reads CAISERGGSHNEQFF. CDR3 sequence (DNA): TGTGCCATCAGTGAGCGGGGCGGGAGCCACAATGAGCAGTTCTTC.

The J gene is TRBJ2-1, the V gene TRBV13, with TRBD2 identical over 9 bases. The CDR3 runs 15 residues. Germline V gives CDR1 PRHDT, CDR2 FYEKMQ (reference sequence). Trimming cost V 3 bases and J 7 bases; bases outside gene matches: 7. In DNA, the CDR3 is TGTGCCAGCAGCTTCTCCGGGACTAGCCGTAATGAGCAGTTCTTC. Translating it yields CASSFSGTSRNEQFF.

This clonotype came up a few times. The chain links TRBV3-1 to TRBJ1-6, with 7 bases matching TRBD1. V gave up 6 bases and J gave up 9 bases; unmatched junction bases: 8. The V gene's germline CDR1 is LGHDT and CDR2 YNNKEL (reference sequence). The CDR3 covers 14 residues. The CDR3 nucleotides are TGTGCCAGCAGTTACAGGGGTGAGGGTTCACCCCTCCACTTT. This encodes CASSYRGEGSPLHF.

The chain couples TRBV20-1 to TRBJ2-1; tentative D call: TRBD2 (7 bases). V was clipped by 2 bases and J by 0 bases, with 17 bases between them. Germline V lookup: CDR1 DFQATT, CDR2 SNEGSKA (reference sequence). The CDR3 runs 17 residues. CDR3 in amino acids: CSARPVEGGSSYNEQFF. The CDR3 coding sequence is TGCAGTGCTAGACCAGTGGAGGGGGGGAGCTCCTACAATGAGCAGTTCTTC.

This clonotype was seen only a few times. The chain combines TRBV5-6 with TRBJ2-7, with D maybe TRBD1 (5 bases). The CDR3 sequence is 13 residues long. CDR1 and CDR2 from the germline V gene are SGHDT and YYEEEE. The ends were cut back, 4 bases at V and 3 bases at J, with 11 bases in the middle. The CDR3 sequence is CASSQGRSYEQYF. CDR3 coding DNA: TGTGCCAGCAGCCAGGGCCGGAGCTACGAGCAGTACTTC. Drawing the rest from reference TRBV5-6 and TRBJ2-7, the complete variable domain is DAGVTQSPTHLIKTRGQQVTLRCSPKSGHDTVSWYQQALGQGPQFIFQYYEEEERQRGNFPDRFSGHQFPNYSSELNVNALLLGDSALYLCASSQGRSYEQYFGPGTRLTVT.

The rearrangement joins TRBV2 to TRBJ2-6; D may match TRBD1 or TRBD2 (5 bases each). This CDR3 spans 19 amino acids. V was pared by 10 bases and J by 1 base, with 26 bases between. Germline lookup yields CDR1 SNHLY and CDR2 FYNNEI. The CDR3 DNA reads as TGTGCCACCAGCAGAGAGATGGGGACGGCCAGATCTGGGGCCAACGTCCTGACTTTC. Protein product: CATSREMGTARSGANVLTF.

This clonotype was seen more than once but under ten times. CDR3 DNA sequence: TGTGCCAGCAGTTTCCAGGGGCCAGGCACAGATACGCAGTATTTT. As protein: CASSFQGPGTDTQYF. The chain has TRBV28 and TRBJ2-3; tentative D call: TRBD1 (6 bases). V was clipped by 3 bases and J by 1 base, with 11 bases between them. The CDR3 covers 15 residues. Germline values: CDR1 MDHEN, CDR2 SYDVKM.

The chain uses TRBV6-1 and TRBJ2-5; 13 nucleotides line up with TRBD2. The CDR3 spans 13 residues. CDR1 and CDR2 (germline): MNHNS, SASEGT. After removal of 6 bases from V and 7 bases from J, the junction contained 2 bases not matched to a gene. CDR3 nucleotides: TGTGCCAGCAGGAGGACTAGCGGGGGGACCCAGTACTTC. It is translated as CASRRTSGGTQYF.

The chain has TRBV9 and TRBJ2-5, with 7 nucleotides matching TRBD2. With 4 bases clipped from V and 0 bases from J, the junction kept 3 bases outside the gene matches. Germline V gene lookup returns CDR1 SGDLS and CDR2 YYNGEE. The CDR3 spans 14 residues. The CDR3 here is CASSTAGDQETQYF. DNA for the CDR3: TGTGCCAGCAGCACCGCGGGGGACCAAGAGACCCAGTACTTC.

CDR3 region: CASSLISGRVYNGYTF. CDR3 bases: TGTGCCAGCAGCTTAATATCCGGCAGGGTATACAATGGCTACACCTTC. J is TRBJ1-2 and V is TRBV7-2; a weak D match, TRBD1 (5 bases). CDR1 SGHTA and CDR2 FQGNSA come from the germline V gene. The length of the CDR3 is 16 residues. V was clipped by 2 bases and J by 6 bases, with 19 bases between them.

This clonotype was observed a few times. CDR3 amino acids: CASSLRDPRDSPLHF. The CDR3 DNA is TGTGCCAGCAGCCTCCGGGACCCGCGGGATTCACCCCTCCACTTT. The chain carries TRBV12-3 or TRBV12-4 and TRBJ1-6, with D possibly matching TRBD1 (5 bases). V was pared by 6 bases and J by 8 bases, with 17 bases between. The CDR3 runs to 15 residues.

The genes are TRBV10-3 and TRBJ2-6; possibly TRBD1 for D (5 bases). The CDR3 sequence is 16 residues long. Germline CDR1 is ENHRY and CDR2 is SYGVKD. The V end was cut by 10 bases, the J end by 0 bases, with 16 bases between. The CDR3 nucleotides are TGTGCCACCGGGCAGGGTAGGACCTCTGGGGCCAACGTCCTGACTTTC. Translating gives CATGQGRTSGANVLTF.

This clonotype was counted only a few times. The rearrangement links TRBV29-1 to TRBJ2-5; 9 nucleotides match TRBD1. This CDR3 region has 14 residues. Per germline, CDR1 SQVTM and CDR2 ANQGSEA. Here the CDR3 DNA reads TGCAGGGCGACCTCACAGGGGGCTCGAAAGACCCAGTACTTC. Its protein is CRATSQGARKTQYF.

Many counts were recorded for this clonotype. Relative to the germline gene, one junction end is altered; a read error may explain this. This chain connects TRBV5-1 to TRBJ1-1, with a possible D match to TRBD1 (6 bases). The CDR3 is made up of 13 amino acids. Germline-derived CDR1 and CDR2 are SGHRS and YFSETQ. The CDR3 region has the DNA TGTACTATGGGCACAGGGAGCGACACTGAAGCTTTCTTT. It translates to CTMGTGSDTEAFF. Variable domain in full (rest from reference TRBV5-1 and TRBJ1-1): KAGVTQTPRYLIKTRGQQVTLSCSPISGHRSVSWYQQTPGQGLQFLFEYFSETQRNKGNFPGRFSGRQFSNSRSEMNVSTLELGDSALYLCTMGTGSDTEAFFGQGTRLTVV.

This clonotype was picked up a small number of times. The genes are TRBV12-3 or TRBV12-4 and TRBJ1-1; D is unresolved. The CDR3 consists of 12 residues. V lost 3 bases, J lost 3 bases, and 5 bases lay in between. CDR3 coding DNA: TGTGCCAGCAGTTTCTACGACACTGAAGCTTTCTTT. Encoded protein: CASSFYDTEAFF.

This clonotype was observed a few times. The V gene is TRBV20-1, the J gene TRBJ1-5, with 7 bases that match TRBD1. V dropped 3 bases and J dropped 5; count of bases not matched to a gene: 4. Germline V gives CDR1 DFQATT, CDR2 SNEGSKA (reference sequence). The CDR3 runs 13 residues. The CDR3 reads CSASATGDQPQHF. CDR3 in DNA: TGCAGTGCTAGTGCTACAGGGGATCAGCCCCAGCATTTT.

The chain is built from TRBV3-1 and TRBJ2-7; 10 nucleotides agree with TRBD2. The CDR3 sequence is 16 residues long. Germline-derived CDR1 and CDR2 are LGHDT and YNNKEL (reference sequence). Trimming took 0 bases from V and 7 from J; bases not matched to a gene: 9. In DNA, the CDR3 is TGTGCCAGCAGCCAAGAAAGGGAGCGGGAGGGCCGGGAGCAGTACTTC. Protein: CASSQEREREGREQYF.

The rearrangement links TRBV20-1 to TRBJ2-7; 7 positions match TRBD2. The V gene end was trimmed by 3 bases and the J gene end by 2 bases; junction bases not matched to a gene: 7. The germline CDR1 and CDR2 sequences are DFQATT and SNEGSKA (reference sequence). The CDR3 totals 14 residues. CDR3 residues: CSASRLADTYEQYF. CDR3 in DNA: TGCAGTGCTAGCCGACTAGCAGATACCTACGAGCAGTACTTC.

The chain has TRBV7-2 and TRBJ2-1; a weak D match, TRBD1 (5 bases). V lost 4 bases and J lost 9, with 13 bases in between. The CDR3 has 13 amino acids. Germline V gene sequence: CDR1 SGHTA, CDR2 FQGNSA. CDR3 DNA sequence: TGTGCCAGCAGCTCAGGGCCCCCCTTTGAGCAGTTCTTC. It yields the protein CASSSGPPFEQFF.

CDR3: CSARASGDSSYNEQFF. The CDR3 nucleotides are TGCAGTGCTAGAGCTAGCGGGGACAGCTCCTACAATGAGCAGTTCTTC. This chain connects TRBV20-1 to TRBJ2-1; 9 bases match TRBD2. Germline V gene data show CDR1 as DFQATT and CDR2 as SNEGSKA (reference sequence). The CDR3 length is 16 residues. The V segment lost 1 base and the J segment 0 bases; nucleotides outside the gene matches: 4.

The sample holds many counts of this clonotype. The chain joins TRBV20-1 to TRBJ2-7, with 8 bases matching TRBD1. Germline V gene data show CDR1 as DFQATT and CDR2 as SNEGSKA (reference sequence). V lost 0 bases, J lost 1 base, and 5 bases stayed unmatched. The CDR3 has 15 residues. The CDR3 spells CSARDVDRGSYEQYF. CDR3 coding DNA: TGCAGTGCTAGAGATGTCGACAGGGGTTCCTACGAGCAGTACTTC.

The chain carries TRBV2 and TRBJ1-5; 8 bases are shared with TRBD1. The germline V gene has CDR1 SNHLY and CDR2 FYNNEI. Trimming removed 8 bases from V and 6 bases from J; junction bases left unmatched: 6. The CDR3 runs 13 residues. Here the CDR3 reads CASGRQGIQPQHF. The CDR3 nucleotides read TGTGCCAGCGGAAGACAGGGGATTCAGCCCCAGCATTTT.

This clonotype was observed a handful of times. The chain employs TRBV6-2 or TRBV6-3 and TRBJ2-1, with unresolved D. The CDR3 length is 12 residues. The germline CDR1 and CDR2 sequences are MNHEY and SVGEGT. V dropped 11 bases and J dropped 6 bases, with 14 bases sitting between them. The CDR3 nucleotides read TGTGCCGCAAGGCACCGGACCAATGAGCAGTTCTTC. Protein sequence: CAARHRTNEQFF.

The chain recombines TRBV12-3 or TRBV12-4 with TRBJ2-4; unclear D gene. V lost 6 bases and J 0 bases, leaving 9 bases between the germline ends. This CDR3 is 14 amino acids long. CDR3 DNA sequence: TGTGCCAGCAGGCCGTCTCTAGCCAAAAACATTCAGTACTTC. It encodes CASRPSLAKNIQYF.

The chain carries TRBV15 and TRBJ2-7; 10 nucleotides match TRBD1. This CDR3 has 15 amino acids. Trimming took 3 bases from V and 6 from J; bases not matched to a gene: 8. The V gene's germline CDR1 is LNHNV and CDR2 YYDKDF (reference sequence). The CDR3 region is CATSSAGTGVPEQYF. Here the CDR3 DNA reads TGTGCCACCAGCAGTGCCGGGACAGGGGTCCCCGAGCAGTACTTC.

This clonotype appeared a few times. The gene calls are TRBV20-1 and TRBJ2-7; 7 bases agree with TRBD1. The CDR3 loop spans 14 amino acids. Germline lookup yields CDR1 DFQATT and CDR2 SNEGSKA (reference sequence). V lost 2 bases, J lost 1 base, and 5 bases stayed unmatched. The CDR3 nucleotides are TGCAGTGCTAGATACCCGGGACAGTCCTACGAGCAGTACTTC. The encoded protein is CSARYPGQSYEQYF.

The rearrangement links TRBV20-1 to TRBJ1-2, with TRBD1 matching over 7 bases. Germline V lookup: CDR1 DFQATT, CDR2 SNEGSKA (reference sequence). This CDR3 comprises 13 residues. V gave up 4 bases and J gave up 4 bases; unmatched junction bases: 6. CDR3 sequence reads: CSANRGGVYGYTF. DNA of the CDR3: TGCAGTGCTAACAGGGGTGGAGTCTATGGCTACACCTTC.